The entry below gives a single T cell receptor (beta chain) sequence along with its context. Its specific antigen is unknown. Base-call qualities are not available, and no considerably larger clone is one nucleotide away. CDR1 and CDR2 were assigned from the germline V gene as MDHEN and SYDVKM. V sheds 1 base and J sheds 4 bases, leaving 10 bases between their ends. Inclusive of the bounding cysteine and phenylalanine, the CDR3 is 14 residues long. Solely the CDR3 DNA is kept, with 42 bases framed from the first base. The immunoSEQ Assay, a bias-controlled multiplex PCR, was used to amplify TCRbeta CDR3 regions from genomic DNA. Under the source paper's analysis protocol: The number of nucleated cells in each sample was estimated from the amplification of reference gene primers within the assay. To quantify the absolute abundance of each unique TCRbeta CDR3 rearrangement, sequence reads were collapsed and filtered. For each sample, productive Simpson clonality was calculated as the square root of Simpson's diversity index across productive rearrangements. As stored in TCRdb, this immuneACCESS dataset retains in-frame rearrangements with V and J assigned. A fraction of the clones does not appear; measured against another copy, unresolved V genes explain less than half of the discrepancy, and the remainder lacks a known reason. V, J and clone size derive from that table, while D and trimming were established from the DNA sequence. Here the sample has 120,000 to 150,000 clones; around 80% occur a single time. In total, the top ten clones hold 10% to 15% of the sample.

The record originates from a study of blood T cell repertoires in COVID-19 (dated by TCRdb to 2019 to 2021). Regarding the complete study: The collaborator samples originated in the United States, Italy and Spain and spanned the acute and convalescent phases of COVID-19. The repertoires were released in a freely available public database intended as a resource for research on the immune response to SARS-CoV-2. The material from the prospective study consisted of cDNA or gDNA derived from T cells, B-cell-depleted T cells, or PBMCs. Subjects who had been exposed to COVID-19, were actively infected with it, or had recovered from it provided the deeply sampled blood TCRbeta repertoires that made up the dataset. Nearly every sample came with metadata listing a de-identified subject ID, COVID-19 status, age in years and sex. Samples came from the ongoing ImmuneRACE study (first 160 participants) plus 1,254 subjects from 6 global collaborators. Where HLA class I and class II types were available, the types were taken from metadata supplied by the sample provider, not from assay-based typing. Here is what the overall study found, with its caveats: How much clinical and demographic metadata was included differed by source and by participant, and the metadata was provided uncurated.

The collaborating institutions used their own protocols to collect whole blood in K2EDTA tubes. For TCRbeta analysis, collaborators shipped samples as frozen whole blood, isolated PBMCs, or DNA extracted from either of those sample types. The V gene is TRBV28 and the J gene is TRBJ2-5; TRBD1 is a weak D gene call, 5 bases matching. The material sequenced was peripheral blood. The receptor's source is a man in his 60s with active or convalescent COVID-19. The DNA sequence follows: TGTGCCAGCAGTTTATTAGGCAGGGTAGAGACCCAGTACTTC. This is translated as CASSLLGRVETQYF.